This T cell receptor (beta chain) was found in a study of response to subunit inactivated influenza vaccine. One entry per CDR3 protein results from TCRdb running MiXCR on the RT-PCR reads. The repertoire holds under 550,000 distinct CDR3 sequences, with about 7.6% as singletons. This CDR3 region has 16 residues. The V gene's germline CDR1 is DFQATT and CDR2 SNEGSKA (reference sequence). The germline V and J ends were trimmed by 5 bases and 0 bases, with 19 bases remaining between them. This clonotype was obtained from a man aged 45-69 years who received an inactivated influenza vaccine. The sample consisted of PBMCs from blood, taken 23 to 25 months after vaccination. The chain combines TRBV20-1 with TRBJ1-1; D gene ambiguous. The CDR3 loop reads CSAHSPFPNMNTEAFF. In DNA form, the CDR3 reads TGCAGTGCTCATTCCCCCTTCCCCAACATGAACACTGAAGCTTTCTTT.